Below, 8 T cell receptor beta chains from the same sample are listed, as sequenced in a study of early T cells in non-severe SARS-CoV-2 infection. TCRdb processed the 5' RACE reads anew with MiXCR; each CDR3 protein has one entry. The sample lists under 30,000 distinct CDR3 sequences, 5.5% to 7% occurring once. The sequencing sample was made of whole blood. These receptor sequences come from an adult who was a healthcare worker with PCR-confirmed SARS-CoV-2 infection or an uninfected control (not recorded which).

This clonotype qualifies as medium-sized. The chain uses TRBV7-9 and TRBJ2-1; D gene unclear. Germline V lookup: CDR1 SEHNR, CDR2 FQNEAQ (reference sequence). CDR3 length: 17 residues. Deletions cut 5 bases from V and 0 bases from J, with 17 bases between. The CDR3 reads CASSPKMGSSSYNEQFF. CDR3 nucleotides: TGTGCCAGCAGCCCCAAGATGGGGTCGAGCTCCTACAATGAGCAGTTCTTC.

This clonotype has a count of ten or more. The chain carries TRBV11-2 and TRBJ2-7; 8 bases match TRBD1. V dropped 5 bases and J dropped 3; count of bases not matched to a gene: 9. The CDR3 has 15 amino acids. Germline V gene lookup returns CDR1 SGHAT and CDR2 FQNNGV. The CDR3 sequence: CASSPQLGQGYEQYF. In DNA, the CDR3 is TGTGCCAGCAGCCCCCAACTTGGACAGGGCTACGAGCAGTACTTC.

This clonotype was found many times. The chain is built from TRBV7-8 and TRBJ2-7; perhaps TRBD2 as D (6 bases). Germline CDR1 SGHVS, CDR2 FQNEAQ. Trimming left V 5 bases short and J 9 bases short, with 17 bases between. There are 13 residues in the CDR3. As DNA, the CDR3 is TGTGCCAGCAGCCCGTCGGAGGGAAGGGGGCAGTACTTC. Its protein product is CASSPSEGRGQYF.

The V and J genes are TRBV28 and TRBJ2-2; possibly TRBD1 for D (6 bases). The V end was cut by 1 base, the J end by 2 bases, with 11 bases between. This CDR3 contains 16 residues. Germline CDR1 MDHEN, CDR2 SYDVKM. This CDR3 is CASSLYEGTNTGELFF. CDR3 nucleotides: TGTGCCAGCAGTTTATATGAAGGGACAAACACCGGGGAGCTGTTTTTT.

There are a few counts of this clonotype. The chain uses TRBV6-4 and TRBJ1-2; D unclear. This CDR3 is 13 amino acids long. Trimming cost V 4 bases and J 1 base, with 7 bases left between them. CDR1 is MRHNA and CDR2 is SNTAGT in the germline V gene. The CDR3: CASSVGLNYGYTF. DNA of the CDR3: TGTGCCAGCAGTGTTGGGCTTAACTATGGCTACACCTTC.

The chain couples TRBV10-2 to TRBJ2-7; D unresolved. V shed 3 bases and J shed 3 bases, with 9 bases lying between them. Looked up from germline, CDR1 is WSHSY and CDR2 is SAAADI. CDR3 length: 13 amino acids. The CDR3 loop is CASSDAGNYEQYF. CDR3 in DNA: TGCGCCAGCAGTGATGCAGGAAACTACGAGCAGTACTTC.

At least ten counts were recorded for this clonotype. The chain carries TRBV11-2 and TRBJ2-7; TRBD1 aligns across 8 bases. Germline loops: CDR1 SGHAT, CDR2 FQNNGV. CDR3 size: 13 residues. V lost 5 bases to trimming and J lost 5 bases; unmatched junction nucleotides: 5. CDR3 sequence: CASSLQGGNEQYF. The CDR3 nucleotides read TGTGCCAGCAGCCTACAGGGGGGAAACGAGCAGTACTTC. The full variable domain, with the rest looked up from reference TRBV11-2 and TRBJ2-7, is EAGVAQSPRYKIIEKRQSVAFWCNPISGHATLYWYQQILGQGPKLLIQFQNNGVVDDSQLPKDRFSAERLKGVDSTLKIQPAKLEDSAVYLCASSLQGGNEQYFGPGTRLTVT.

This clonotype was counted between two and nine times. V and J are TRBV10-2 and TRBJ2-3, with TRBD2 matching 9 bases. Losses at the gene ends were 6 bases for V and 9 bases for J; bases not matched to a gene: 7. Per the germline V gene, CDR1 is WSHSY and CDR2 is SAAADI. CDR3 size: 13 residues. DNA for the CDR3: TGCGCCAGCAGCCCTGCGGGGGGGCGAACGCAGTATTTT. It codes for CASSPAGGRTQYF.